The 20 T cell receptor beta chains below come from one sample, sequenced in a study of regulatory T cells in long-lasting Graves disease. In building TCR beta libraries, iRepertoire HTBI primers were used together with Arm-PCR of CDR3 regions. A single record per CDR3 protein comes from TCRdb applying MiXCR to the multiplex PCR reads. The table lists about 240,000 distinct CDR3 sequences, just over 20% of them singletons. Time point specified: newly diagnosed GD, antithyroid drugs for less than 3 months. PBMC-extracted RNA yielded the TCR library. This material consisted of peripheral blood mononuclear cells (PBMCs), taken at new diagnosis, from a patient treated with antithyroid drugs. Receptors were obtained from a female donor with Graves disease.

Notes on this clonotype: Being one base from a much bigger clone, this may be a read error. Since the CDR3 does not end with the conserved phenylalanine or tryptophan, this likely comes from a read error. The chain has TRBV27 and TRBJ1-4, with TRBD1 matching 11 bases. The CDR3 length is 14 residues. Germline V gene lookup returns CDR1 MNHEY and CDR2 SMNVEV (reference sequence). V trimming: 5 bases; J trimming: 13 bases; junction bases outside the gene matches: 9. The CDR3 DNA reads TGTGCCAGCAGTATGAGGGACAGGGGGGTCAGACTGTTTCTT. It translates to CASSMRDRGVRLFL.

In this sample, this clonotype turned up many times. This rearrangement joins TRBV20-1 to TRBJ2-1; D is unresolved. This CDR3 is built from 15 residues. CDR1 and CDR2 from the germline V gene are DFQATT and SNEGSKA (reference sequence). V lost 6 bases and J 4 bases, leaving 19 bases between the germline ends. CDR3 loop: CSAQDNGYPYNEQFF. The CDR3 nucleotides read TGCAGTGCCCAAGATAACGGGTACCCTTACAATGAGCAGTTCTTC.

This clonotype was seen many times. The chain links TRBV3-1 to TRBJ2-7; D not resolved. The CDR3 has 12 residues. The V end lost 1 base, the J end lost 7 bases, and 8 bases lay between the germline ends. In germline, CDR1 is LGHDT, CDR2 YNNKEL (reference sequence). The CDR3 DNA is TGTGCCAGCAGCCAAGGCACGAGGGAGCAGTACTTC. Translated, it gives CASSQGTREQYF.

This clonotype was counted many times. The chain uses TRBV9 and TRBJ2-7, with D unresolved. This CDR3 is 13 amino acids long. Germline CDR1 is SGDLS and CDR2 is YYNGEE. The V end was cut by 0 bases, the J end by 3 bases, with 7 bases between. CDR3 bases: TGTGCCAGCAGCGTAGGAGCTAGCTACGAGCAGTACTTC. Residues: CASSVGASYEQYF.

Worth noting for this clonotype: A much more abundant neighbour one base away suggests this may be a read error. This CDR3 is missing its conserved last phenylalanine or tryptophan, likely due to a read error. The chain uses TRBV6-1 and TRBJ1-5; unclear D gene. The germline V gene has CDR1 MNHNS and CDR2 SASEGT. The ends were cut back, 5 bases at V and 0 bases at J, with 5 bases in the middle. The CDR3 consists of 13 residues. The chain's CDR3 is CASSLFSNQPQHS. As DNA, the CDR3 is TGTGCCAGCAGTCTCTTTAGCAATCAGCCCCAGCATTCT.

This clonotype was counted at least ten times. CDR3 amino acids: CASSEGIGALANYGYTF. CDR3 DNA sequence: TGTGCCAGCAGTGAAGGAATAGGGGCGTTAGCTAACTATGGCTACACCTTC. This chain connects TRBV2 to TRBJ1-2; D possibly corresponds to TRBD1 (5 bases). This CDR3 has 17 amino acids. Trimming cost V 1 base and J 0 bases, with 15 bases left between them. Germline loops: CDR1 SNHLY, CDR2 FYNNEI.

A single count supports this clonotype. Just one base apart from a much larger clone, this may be a read error. This chain connects TRBV12-3 or TRBV12-4 to TRBJ2-1; 8 bases fit TRBD1. V trimming: 8 bases; J trimming: 6 bases; junction bases outside the gene matches: 15. CDR3 length: 16 amino acids. The CDR3, as DNA: TGTGCCAGCGCGGCAGGGGGCGTTTCTTTTTCCAATGAGCAGTTCTTC. It encodes CASAAGGVSFSNEQFF.

In this sample, this clonotype turned up many times. V and J are TRBV2 and TRBJ2-7; TRBD2 agrees at 9 bases. The CDR3 contains 14 residues. The V segment lost 5 bases and the J segment 0 bases; nucleotides outside the gene matches: 2. Germline V gives CDR1 SNHLY, CDR2 FYNNEI. In DNA form, the CDR3 reads TGTGCCAGCAGTATGACTAGCGGCTCCTACGAGCAGTACTTC. This translates into CASSMTSGSYEQYF. Drawing the rest from reference TRBV2 and TRBJ2-7, the complete variable domain is EPEVTQTPSHQVTQMGQEVILRCVPISNHLYFYWYRQILGQKVEFLVSFYNNEISEKSEIFDDQFSVERPDGSNFTLKIRSTKLEDSAMYFCASSMTSGSYEQYFGPGTRLTVT.

This clonotype has just a few counts. The V and J genes are TRBV14 and TRBJ2-3; TRBD2 agrees at 13 bases. The CDR3 length is 17 residues. CDR1 is SGHDN and CDR2 is FVKESK in the germline V gene. V lost 0 bases and J lost 4; bases outside the gene matches: 4. The CDR3 reads CASSQDRLAGGPDTQYF. CDR3 DNA: TGTGCCAGCAGCCAAGATCGACTAGCGGGGGGTCCAGATACGCAGTATTTT.

In this sample, this clonotype turned up a few times. Mismatch with germline at one junction end may stem from a read error. CDR3 protein: CVSSSYGTLAYEQYF. In DNA, the CDR3 is TGTGTCAGCAGCTCATACGGGACCCTGGCCTACGAGCAGTACTTC. This sequence joins TRBV5-6 and TRBJ2-7; perhaps D is TRBD1 or TRBD2 (5 bases each). This CDR3 region has 15 residues. The V gene's germline CDR1 is SGHDT and CDR2 YYEEEE.

V gene TRBV10-3 combines with J gene TRBJ2-6, with a tentative D call TRBD1 (6 bases). V dropped 2 bases and J dropped 4 bases, with 24 bases sitting between them. CDR1 is ENHRY, CDR2 SYGVKD, per germline. The CDR3 loop spans 20 amino acids. The CDR3 loop is CAISERGHRDRVEGANVLTF. As DNA, the CDR3 is TGTGCCATCAGTGAGAGGGGCCACAGGGACCGGGTGGAGGGGGCCAACGTCCTGACTTTC.

This clonotype was seen ten or more times. The chain uses TRBV27 and TRBJ1-5; the match to TRBD1 covers 7 bases. The length of the CDR3 is 13 residues. V shed 4 bases, J shed 4 bases, and the junction held 1 base outside the gene matches. The germline V gene encodes CDR1 MNHEY and CDR2 SMNVEV (reference sequence). DNA of the CDR3: TGTGCCAGCAGTTGGGACAGTAATCAGCCCCAGCATTTT. Translation: CASSWDSNQPQHF.

This clonotype was seen at least ten times. The rearrangement joins TRBV12-3 or TRBV12-4 to TRBJ1-1, with a possible D match to TRBD1 (5 bases). There are 19 residues in the CDR3. Between the trimmed V and J ends, which lost 6 bases and 1 base, there was a span of 27 bases. Here the CDR3 reads CASSPGGNYDYSGNTEAFF. Here the CDR3 DNA reads TGTGCCAGCAGCCCGGGGGGGAACTACGATTATTCAGGGAACACTGAAGCTTTCTTT.

A single count supports this clonotype. A junction end diverges from the germline sequence, so it may reflect a read error. V and J are TRBV7-2 and TRBJ2-7, with D possibly TRBD2 on 5 matching bases. Germline assignment: CDR1 SGHTA and CDR2 FQGNSA. The CDR3 is 12 amino acids. The CDR3 protein is CVSSFGEYEQYF. For the CDR3, the DNA is TGTGTCAGCAGCTTCGGGGAGTATGAGCAGTACTTC.

This clonotype was recorded a few times. V and J are TRBV9 and TRBJ1-2, with D uncertain. This CDR3 spans 14 amino acids. Looked up from germline, CDR1 is SGDLS and CDR2 is YYNGEE. Trimming took 3 bases from V and 7 from J, leaving 16 bases between them. The CDR3 reads CASSADGLGSGYTF. The CDR3 coding sequence is TGTGCCAGCAGCGCGGACGGTCTGGGGTCTGGCTACACCTTC.

This chain connects TRBV10-2 to TRBJ2-7; TRBD2 might be the D (5 bases). Trimming took 3 bases from V and 2 from J, leaving 5 bases between them. The CDR3 runs 12 residues. Germline V lookup: CDR1 WSHSY, CDR2 SAAADI. CDR3 residues: CASSELAYEQYF. The DNA of the CDR3 is TGCGCCAGCAGTGAACTAGCCTACGAGCAGTACTTC.

The J gene is TRBJ1-2, the V gene TRBV5-4; D is ambiguous. CDR3 size: 13 residues. Trimming pared 4 bases from V and 4 bases from J, leaving 11 bases between. Germline CDR1 reads SGHNT; CDR2 reads YYREEE (reference sequence). CDR3 protein: CASSIGEGYGYTF. CDR3 DNA sequence: TGTGCCAGCAGCATCGGCGAAGGCTATGGCTACACCTTC.

This clonotype was counted many times. The chain recombines TRBV28 with TRBJ2-1, with D perhaps matching TRBD1 (6 bases). V was shortened by 2 bases and J by 6 bases, with 11 bases between the two germline ends. The CDR3 runs to 14 residues. Germline CDR1 reads MDHEN; CDR2 reads SYDVKM. The CDR3 sequence: CASSLQGKFNEQFF. The CDR3 nucleotides are TGTGCCAGCAGTTTACAGGGGAAGTTCAATGAGCAGTTCTTC. Full variable domain (remainder filled in from reference TRBV28 and TRBJ2-1): DVKVTQSSRYLVKRTGEKVFLECVQDMDHENMFWYRQDPGLGLRLIYFSYDVKMKEKGDIPEGYSVSREKKERFSLILESASTNQTSMYLCASSLQGKFNEQFFGPGTRLTVL.

About this clonotype itself: A much larger clone lies a single base off, so this may be a read error. The V call is TRBV7-2, the J call TRBJ2-6; perhaps D is TRBD1 or TRBD2 (5 bases each). The CDR3 contains 13 residues. Germline assignment: CDR1 SGHTA and CDR2 FQGNSA. The DNA of the CDR3 is TGTGCCAGCAGCGTGGTCGGGGCCAACGTCCTGAGTTTC. Residues: CASSVVGANVLSF.

The V and J genes are TRBV10-3 and TRBJ2-5; D is ambiguous. Germline CDR1 reads ENHRY; CDR2 reads SYGVKD. CDR3 length equals 15 residues. V was trimmed by 4 bases and J by 7 bases, leaving 19 bases between them. Here the CDR3 reads CAISGRTGTLGTQYF. CDR3 DNA sequence: TGTGCCATCAGTGGTAGGACCGGAACTTTAGGGACCCAGTACTTC.